This T cell receptor (beta chain) emerged from a study of OX40 agonist ivuxolimab in advanced cancers. Study-level background: Patients received the agonistic anti-OX40 (CD134) antibody ivuxolimab. Each patient was given ivuxolimab into a vein every 2 weeks, at 0.01 to 10 mg/kg.

A note on this clone: Its antigen is not known.

Method: immunoSEQ multiplex PCR; TCRdb's copy keeps in-frame clones and lacks some. Of about 35,000 clones in the sample, over 80% are singletons; the top ten hold roughly a third. Whole-study results and caveats: Clones of CD4+ and CD8+ blood T cells grew by week 6 at doses of 0.1 to 3.0 mg/kg. CD8+ T cells averaged more expanded clones than CD4+.

Trimming removed 3 bases from V and 0 bases from J, with 10 bases in between. Looked up from germline, CDR1 is MNHEY and CDR2 is SMNVEV (reference sequence). The CDR3 extends over 15 amino acids. This TCR derives from an adult with an advanced solid tumor such as melanoma, head and neck, liver or kidney cancer. Sample: CD4+ or CD8+ T cells sorted from blood, taken in a trial of the OX40 agonist ivuxolimab. The chain employs TRBV27 and TRBJ2-3; a weak D match, TRBD2 (6 bases). CDR3 region: CASSFTGRSTDTQYF. CDR3 bases: TGTGCCAGCAGTTTCACCGGGAGAAGCACAGATACGCAGTATTTT.